What follows are 12 T cell receptor beta chains derived from one specimen sequenced in a study of blood T cell repertoires in COVID-19. Data came from immunoSEQ multiplex PCR; TCRdb stores just in-frame clones and leaves some out. The data show just over 150,000 clones, with 85% seen just once and over 3% held by the top ten. Sequences were obtained from peripheral blood. The source is a human donor with acute or convalescent COVID-19. The donor label of this sample is uncertain.

V gene TRBV9 combines with J gene TRBJ2-1; TRBD2 might be the D (6 bases). The CDR3 has 12 residues. The V and J ends lost 3 bases and 15 bases respectively, with 16 bases between them. Per the germline V gene, CDR1 is SGDLS and CDR2 is YYNGEE. The chain's CDR3 is CASSGGDAPGFF. CDR3 nucleotides: TGTGCCAGCAGCGGGGGGGACGCGCCTGGGTTCTTC. The entire variable domain, with the rest obtained from reference TRBV9 and TRBJ2-1, is as follows: DSGVTQTPKHLITATGQRVTLRCSPRSGDLSVYWYQQSLDQGLQFLIQYYNGEERAKGNILERFSAQQFPDLHSELNLSSLELGDSALYFCASSGGDAPGFFGPGTRLTVL.

This chain uses TRBV27 with TRBJ2-7; D not certain. The CDR3 extends over 12 amino acids. Germline V lookup: CDR1 MNHEY, CDR2 SMNVEV (reference sequence). Trimming shortened V by 5 bases and J by 7 bases, and 12 bases separated the two germline ends. CDR3 region: CASSPIGEEQYF. CDR3 coding DNA: TGTGCCAGCAGTCCGATAGGAGAAGAGCAGTACTTC.

The chain has TRBV4-1 and TRBJ1-6; possibly TRBD1 for D (5 bases). The CDR3 has 15 amino acids. Germline V lookup: CDR1 MGHRA, CDR2 YSYEKL. Trimming shortened V by 0 bases and J by 8 bases, and 11 bases separated the two germline ends. The CDR3 protein is CASSQDPTVDSPLHF. CDR3 in DNA: TGCGCCAGCAGCCAAGATCCGACAGTTGATTCACCCCTCCACTTT.

The J gene is TRBJ2-5, the V gene TRBV5-6; tentatively, D is TRBD1 (5 bases). CDR1 and CDR2 (germline): SGHDT, YYEEEE. V gave up 1 base and J gave up 4 bases, with 11 bases separating them. The CDR3 is 14 amino acids. CDR3 nucleotides: TGTGCCAGCAGCTTGTTGCAGGGCGTAGAGACCCAGTACTTC. Translated: CASSLLQGVETQYF.

The chain combines TRBV11-2 with TRBJ2-7, with D unresolved. Germline V gene sequence: CDR1 SGHAT, CDR2 FQNNGV. The CDR3 has 13 residues. The ends were cut back, 4 bases at V and 0 bases at J, with 7 bases in the middle. CDR3 residues: CASSSSSSYEQYF. CDR3 in DNA: TGTGCCAGCAGCTCTTCCAGCTCCTACGAGCAGTACTTC.

V is TRBV19 and J is TRBJ2-2, with TRBD2 identical over 8 bases. Germline V lookup: CDR1 LNHDA, CDR2 SQIVND (reference sequence). The trim removed 4 bases at V and 5 bases at J, leaving 6 bases unmatched. The CDR3 spans 15 residues. The CDR3 DNA follows: TGTGCCAGTAGTAGGAGCGGGGGATTTACCGGGGAGCTGTTTTTT. Its protein product is CASSRSGGFTGELFF. Using reference TRBV19 and TRBJ2-2 for the parts outside the CDR3, the full variable domain is DGGITQSPKYLFRKEGQNVTLSCEQNLNHDAMYWYRQDPGQGLRLIYYSQIVNDFQKGDIAEGYSVSREKKESFPLTVTSAQKNPTAFYLCASSRSGGFTGELFFGEGSRLTVL.

The chain combines TRBV6-5 with TRBJ2-3, with D possibly TRBD1 on 5 matching bases. Germline CDR1 is MNHEY and CDR2 is SVGAGI. The CDR3 covers 14 residues. With 2 bases removed from V and 2 bases from J, the gap between germline ends came to 8 bases. CDR3 in amino acids: CASSYGAYTDTQYF. The CDR3 nucleotides read TGTGCCAGCAGTTACGGGGCCTACACAGATACGCAGTATTTT.

This sequence joins TRBV4-1 and TRBJ2-3; TRBD2 is a possible D gene (6 bases). V was trimmed by 4 bases and J by 0 bases, leaving 8 bases between them. This CDR3 has 14 amino acids. Per the germline V gene, CDR1 is MGHRA and CDR2 is YSYEKL. DNA for the CDR3: TGCGCCAGCAGCCTCGCGGGAAGCACAGATACGCAGTATTTT. This translates into CASSLAGSTDTQYF.

This clone was counted between two and nine times. The V and J genes are TRBV7-8 and TRBJ2-1; weak D call: TRBD2 (7 bases). The CDR3 is 15 amino acids. Trimming pared 7 bases from V and 4 bases from J, leaving 17 bases between. Germline loops: CDR1 SGHVS, CDR2 FQNEAQ. The CDR3 sequence: CASIRGAGPYNEQFF. The CDR3 bases are TGTGCCAGCATCCGGGGGGCAGGGCCATACAATGAGCAGTTCTTC. Full variable domain (remainder filled in from reference TRBV7-8 and TRBJ2-1): GAGVSQSPRYKVAKRGQDVALRCDPISGHVSLFWYQQALGQGPEFLTYFQNEAQLDKSGLPSDRFFAERPEGSVSTLKIQRTQQEDSAVYLCASIRGAGPYNEQFFGPGTRLTVL.

This clone was picked up one time. The V call is TRBV7-8, the J call TRBJ2-4; TRBD2 is a possible D gene (5 bases). This CDR3 has 16 residues. Germline V lookup: CDR1 SGHVS, CDR2 FQNEAQ. Trimming removed 4 bases from V and 0 bases from J, with 13 bases in between. The CDR3 loop is CASSSPAGLAKNIQYF. The CDR3 DNA reads TGTGCCAGCAGCTCACCGGCGGGCCTAGCCAAAAACATTCAGTACTTC. Together with reference TRBV7-8 and TRBJ2-4, the CDR3 gives the full variable domain: GAGVSQSPRYKVAKRGQDVALRCDPISGHVSLFWYQQALGQGPEFLTYFQNEAQLDKSGLPSDRFFAERPEGSVSTLKIQRTQQEDSAVYLCASSSPAGLAKNIQYFGAGTRLSVL.

As to this clone: The same CDR3 can be traced to other DNA sequences in this sample. This sequence joins TRBV7-9 and TRBJ1-4; 7 bases are a match to TRBD1. The junction had 4 bases not matched to a gene; V was cut back by 2 bases and J by 7 bases. Germline V gene lookup returns CDR1 SEHNR and CDR2 FQNEAQ (reference sequence). CDR3 length: 14 residues. The CDR3 is CASSLTGVGEKLFF. The CDR3 DNA reads TGTGCCAGCAGCTTAACAGGGGTCGGTGAAAAACTGTTTTTT.

The CDR3 region is CASSFSTGISTNEKLFF. In DNA, the CDR3 is TGTGCCAGCAGCTTTTCTACAGGGATATCAACTAATGAAAAACTGTTTTTT. J is TRBJ1-4 and V is TRBV7-9; D perhaps matches TRBD1 (6 bases). The CDR3 has 17 residues. Germline-derived CDR1 and CDR2 are SEHNR and FQNEAQ (reference sequence). The ends were cut back, 3 bases at V and 0 bases at J, with 14 bases in the middle. Looking up the rest from reference TRBV7-9 and TRBJ1-4 gives the full variable domain: DTGVSQNPRHKITKRGQNVTFRCDPISEHNRLYWYRQTLGQGPEFLTYFQNEAQLEKSRLLSDRFSAERPKGSFSTLEIQRTEQGDSAMYLCASSFSTGISTNEKLFFGSGTQLSVL.